This T cell receptor beta chain was obtained from a study of T cell changes during pregnancy in multiple sclerosis. The CDR3 contains 14 residues. V dropped 0 bases and J dropped 1 base, with 6 bases sitting between them. Germline lookup yields CDR1 SEHNR and CDR2 FQNEAQ (reference sequence). The assay was immunoSEQ multiplex PCR, and TCRdb's table has in-frame clones only and misses some. The table has around 110,000 clones, approximately 90% seen once. The source of this sequence is a female donor with multiple sclerosis, enrolled in a pregnancy study. This specimen consisted of peripheral blood, obtained in the third trimester of pregnancy. The gene calls are TRBV7-9 and TRBJ1-1, with D unclear. The CDR3 DNA is TGTGCCAGCAGCTTAGCCGCCAGGAACACTGAAGCTTTCTTT. Translation: CASSLAARNTEAFF.